This passage covers 7 T cell receptor beta chains from one sample sequenced in a study of control samples from healthy donors and cancer patients. Using immunoSEQ multiplex PCR, the repertoire was profiled, and TCRdb retains in-frame clones only, with some absent. The sample consists of about 25,000 clones, over 75% of them appearing once. The sequenced material came from PBMCs. The receptors originated from a woman aged 60-75 years with head and neck cancer.

This sequence joins TRBV18 and TRBJ2-6; no clear D gene. CDR3 length: 15 residues. The ends were cut back, 6 bases at V and 1 base at J, with 10 bases in the middle. Germline V gene lookup returns CDR1 KGHSH and CDR2 LQKENI. CDR3 loop: CASSKVQSGANVLTF. The CDR3 bases are TGTGCCAGCTCCAAAGTCCAGTCTGGGGCCAACGTCCTGACTTTC.

V is TRBV29-1 and J is TRBJ2-1, with D unresolved. V shed 2 bases and J shed 0 bases, with 8 bases lying between them. CDR3 length equals 14 residues. In germline, CDR1 is SQVTM, CDR2 ANQGSEA. Here the CDR3 reads CSVEPTTSYNEQFF. The CDR3 coding sequence is TGCAGCGTTGAACCGACAACCTCCTACAATGAGCAGTTCTTC.

This chain joins TRBV7-2 and TRBJ2-7; TRBD1 might be the D (5 bases). Trimming took 5 bases from V and 0 from J, leaving 11 bases between them. CDR3 length: 14 amino acids. The germline V gene encodes CDR1 SGHTA and CDR2 FQGNSA. The CDR3 DNA reads TGTGCCAGCAGCCCAAGGGGCGTCTCCTACGAGCAGTACTTC. As protein: CASSPRGVSYEQYF.

V gene TRBV7-3 combines with J gene TRBJ2-7, with 7 positions matching TRBD2. Germline CDR1 is SGHTA and CDR2 is FQGTGA. J was trimmed by 3 bases and V by 5 bases; bases with no gene match: 10. The CDR3 length is 15 residues. The CDR3 spells CASSPSGSGIYEQYF. The CDR3, as DNA: TGTGCCAGCAGCCCGTCGGGCAGCGGGATCTACGAGCAGTACTTC. The full variable domain, its missing parts supplied by reference TRBV7-3 and TRBJ2-7, is GAGVSQTPSNKVTEKGKYVELRCDPISGHTALYWYRQSLGQGPEFLIYFQGTGAADDSGLPNDRFFAVRPEGSVSTLKIQRTERGDSAVYLCASSPSGSGIYEQYFGPGTRLTVT.

This clone has just a few counts. This rearrangement joins TRBV3-1 (or the pseudogene TRBV3-2) to TRBJ2-4; 9 nucleotides line up with TRBD2. Trimming cost V 1 base and J 0 bases; bases outside gene matches: 4. This CDR3 spans 17 amino acids. Germline CDR1 and CDR2: LGHDT and YNNKEL (reference sequence). The CDR3 here is CASSQGLADIAKNIQYF. DNA for the CDR3: TGTGCCAGCAGCCAAGGACTAGCGGATATAGCCAAAAACATTCAGTACTTC.

In this sample, this clone turned up once. The rearrangement links TRBV5-6 to TRBJ2-1; 14 bases agree with TRBD2. Germline values: CDR1 SGHDT, CDR2 YYEEEE. There are 16 residues in the CDR3. Unmatched junction bases numbered 2, after V lost 4 bases and J lost 2 bases. In DNA, the CDR3 is TGTGCCAGCAGCCAGGGACTAGCGGGAGCCTACAATGAGCAGTTCTTC. This gives the protein CASSQGLAGAYNEQFF.

The V call is TRBV19, the J call TRBJ1-5, with 12 bases aligning to TRBD1. The CDR3 runs 16 residues. Germline V gives CDR1 LNHDA, CDR2 SQIVND (reference sequence). The V segment lost 2 bases and the J segment 7 bases; nucleotides outside the gene matches: 6. The CDR3 DNA is TGTGCCAGTAGTATAACGGGACAGGGGGCGAAGCAGCCCCAGCATTTT. Translated, it gives CASSITGQGAKQPQHF.